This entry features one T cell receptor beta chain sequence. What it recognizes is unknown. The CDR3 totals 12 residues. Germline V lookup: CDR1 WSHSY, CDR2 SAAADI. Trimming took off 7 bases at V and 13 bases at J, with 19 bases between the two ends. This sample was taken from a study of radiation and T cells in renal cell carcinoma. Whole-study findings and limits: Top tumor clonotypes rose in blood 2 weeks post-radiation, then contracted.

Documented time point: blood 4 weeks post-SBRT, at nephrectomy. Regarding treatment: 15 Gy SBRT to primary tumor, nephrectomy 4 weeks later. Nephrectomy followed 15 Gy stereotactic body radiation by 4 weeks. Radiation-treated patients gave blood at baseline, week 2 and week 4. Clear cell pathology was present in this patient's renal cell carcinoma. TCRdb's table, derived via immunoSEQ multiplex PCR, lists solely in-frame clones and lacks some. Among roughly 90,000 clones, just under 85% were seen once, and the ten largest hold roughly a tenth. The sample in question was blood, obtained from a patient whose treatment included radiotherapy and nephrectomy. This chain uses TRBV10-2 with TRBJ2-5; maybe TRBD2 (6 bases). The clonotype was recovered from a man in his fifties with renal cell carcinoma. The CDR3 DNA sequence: TGCGCCAGCACTCTCCAGGGCGGGATATGGTACTTC. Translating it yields CASTLQGGIWYF.